This T cell receptor (beta chain) was retrieved from a study of blood T cell repertoires in COVID-19. In the study overall: Sites in the United States, Italy and Spain provided acute and convalescent COVID-19 samples.

Everyone who took part was roughly 18 to 89 years old, and they came from 24 US areas. In the authors' workflow: Reference gene primers were amplified, and this amplification served to estimate nucleated cell counts. TCRdb's copy holds only in-frame clones and misses some; the assay was immunoSEQ multiplex PCR. The V and J calls and clone size were taken over from that table, and D and trimming were inferred from the DNA. Of hundreds of thousands of clones listed, about 86% were seen once; the top ten hold 3.8%. This CDR3 is 16 amino acids long. CDR1 and CDR2 from the germline V gene are LGHNA and YSLEER. Trimming removed 4 bases at V and 6 bases at J, with 18 bases between.

The sequence derives from a woman aged 40 to 50 with acute COVID-19. The sequenced material came from PBMCs or T cells enriched from blood (not recorded which). This sequence joins TRBV4-3 and TRBJ1-4; TRBD1 is a possible D gene (6 bases). The CDR3 DNA reads as TGCGCCAGCAGCCCCTCCGGTCAGGGGAGTCATGAAAAACTGTTTTTT. The encoded protein is CASSPSGQGSHEKLFF.